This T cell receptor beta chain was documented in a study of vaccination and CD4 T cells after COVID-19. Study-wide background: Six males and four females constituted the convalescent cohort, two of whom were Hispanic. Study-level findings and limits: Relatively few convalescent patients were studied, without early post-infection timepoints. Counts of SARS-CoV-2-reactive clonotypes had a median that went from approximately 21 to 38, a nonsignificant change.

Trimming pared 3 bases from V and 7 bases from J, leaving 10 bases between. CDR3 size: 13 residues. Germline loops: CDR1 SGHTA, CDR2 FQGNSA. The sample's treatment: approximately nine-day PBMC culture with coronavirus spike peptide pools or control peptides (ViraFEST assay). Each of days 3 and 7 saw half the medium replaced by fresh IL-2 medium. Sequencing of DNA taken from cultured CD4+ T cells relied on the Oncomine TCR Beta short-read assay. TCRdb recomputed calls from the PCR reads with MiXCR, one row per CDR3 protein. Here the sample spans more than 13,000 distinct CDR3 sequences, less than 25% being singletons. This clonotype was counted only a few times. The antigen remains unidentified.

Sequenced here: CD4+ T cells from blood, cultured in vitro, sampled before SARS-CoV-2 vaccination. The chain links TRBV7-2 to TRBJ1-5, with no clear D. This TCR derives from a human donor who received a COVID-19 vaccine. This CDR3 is CASSFSPHQPQHF. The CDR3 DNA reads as TGTGCCAGCAGCTTTTCCCCACACCAGCCCCAGCATTTT.